The 20 T cell receptor beta chains presented below share a single source sample, sequenced in a study of T cell responses to AZD1222 COVID-19 vaccine. Clones were read by immunoSEQ multiplex PCR, and TCRdb kept only the in-frame ones, dropping some. The sample yields fewer than 70,000 clones, about 74% seen once. The sample in question was peripheral blood, obtained 28 days after the second AZD1222 dose. Source of these receptors: an adult who received the AZD1222 COVID-19 vaccine.

V gene TRBV5-1 combines with J gene TRBJ1-2; 10 nucleotides match TRBD1. CDR1 and CDR2 (germline): SGHRS, YFSETQ. The CDR3 loop spans 17 amino acids. The J segment lost 0 bases and the V segment lost 2 bases, leaving 7 bases of the junction unmatched. In DNA form, the CDR3 reads TGCGCCAGCAGCTTCGGACAGGGGGGCCCAGCTAACTATGGCTACACCTTC. Protein product: CASSFGQGGPANYGYTF.

The chain is built from TRBV19 and TRBJ1-4; D is uncertain. The length of the CDR3 is 13 residues. Trimming took off 5 bases at V and 3 bases at J, with 7 bases between the two ends. Germline loops: CDR1 LNHDA, CDR2 SQIVND (reference sequence). The CDR3 bases are TGTGCCAGTAGTTGGCTGGCTAATGAAAAACTGTTTTTT. Translation gives CASSWLANEKLFF.

The genes are TRBV28 and TRBJ2-7; D is uncertain. V lost 2 bases to trimming and J lost 2 bases, with 7 bases between them. This CDR3 contains 13 residues. Germline V lookup: CDR1 MDHEN, CDR2 SYDVKM. CDR3 loop: CASSLTATYEQYF. The CDR3 nucleotides read TGTGCCAGCAGTTTAACGGCAACCTACGAGCAGTACTTC. Supplemented by reference TRBV28 and TRBJ2-7, the full variable domain reads DVKVTQSSRYLVKRTGEKVFLECVQDMDHENMFWYRQDPGLGLRLIYFSYDVKMKEKGDIPEGYSVSREKKERFSLILESASTNQTSMYLCASSLTATYEQYFGPGTRLTVT.

The chain carries TRBV6-1 and TRBJ2-3; 8 bases are shared with TRBD2. Germline loops: CDR1 MNHNS, CDR2 SASEGT. V shed 8 bases and J 2 bases; nucleotides not matched to a gene: 6. This CDR3 comprises 14 residues. CDR3 DNA: TGTGCCAGCCCGACAGCGGGGGACACAGATACGCAGTATTTT. Protein product: CASPTAGDTDTQYF.

This chain joins TRBV7-2 and TRBJ1-2, with D tentatively TRBD1 (5 bases). In germline, CDR1 is SGHTA, CDR2 FQGNSA. V lost 0 bases and J 8 bases, leaving 16 bases between the germline ends. The CDR3 is 15 amino acids. Here the CDR3 reads CASSLAFRQGGGYTF. CDR3 bases: TGTGCCAGCAGCTTAGCGTTCAGGCAGGGTGGGGGCTACACCTTC.

This chain connects TRBV5-5 to TRBJ2-1, with no clear D. V was cut by 4 bases and J by 5 bases, with 10 bases left in between. CDR1 and CDR2 from the germline V gene are SGHKS and YYEKEE (reference sequence). CDR3 length: 13 residues. CDR3 protein: CASSPGPNNEQFF. In DNA, the CDR3 is TGTGCCAGCAGCCCCGGACCAAACAATGAGCAGTTCTTC.

The CDR3 loop is CASSPRGDGYTF. As DNA, the CDR3 is TGTGCCAGCAGCCCGAGGGGGGATGGCTACACCTTC. The J gene is TRBJ1-2, the V gene TRBV7-8; the D gene is possibly TRBD1 (6 bases). The CDR3 has 12 residues. Germline assignment: CDR1 SGHVS and CDR2 FQNEAQ. Deletions cut 5 bases from V and 6 bases from J, with 10 bases between.

The chain links TRBV4-3 to TRBJ1-5; D is uncertain. The CDR3 contains 15 residues. Trimming stripped 0 bases from V and 7 bases from J, with 13 bases between. CDR1 is LGHNA and CDR2 is YSLEER in the germline V gene. CDR3: CASSQDLQGRQPQHF. The CDR3 nucleotides are TGCGCCAGCAGCCAAGATCTACAAGGAAGGCAGCCCCAGCATTTT.

This clone showed up just a few times. V gene TRBV19 combines with J gene TRBJ1-2; D ambiguous. This CDR3 is built from 9 residues. Germline values: CDR1 LNHDA, CDR2 SQIVND (reference sequence). Trimming stripped 9 bases from V and 4 bases from J, with 3 bases between. The CDR3 sequence: CASLYGYTF. CDR3 DNA sequence: TGTGCCAGCCTCTATGGCTACACCTTC.

This chain uses TRBV6-6 with TRBJ2-3; D might be TRBD1 (6 bases). This CDR3 region has 12 residues. Per the germline V gene, CDR1 is MNHNY and CDR2 is SVGAGI (reference sequence). Here the CDR3 DNA reads TGTGCATCTGGGACACCCACAGATACGCAGTATTTT. Translation gives CASGTPTDTQYF.

The rearrangement joins TRBV5-4 to TRBJ2-2; 10 bases map to TRBD2. The CDR3 extends over 17 amino acids. Germline V gene sequence: CDR1 SGHNT, CDR2 YYREEE (reference sequence). V was pared by 4 bases and J by 2 bases, with 8 bases of the junction left unmatched. As DNA, the CDR3 is TGTGCCAGCAGCAAAGGACTAGCGGAGGTTAACACCGGGGAGCTGTTTTTT. This translates into CASSKGLAEVNTGELFF.

The chain joins TRBV14 to TRBJ2-3; TRBD2 agrees at 8 bases. Germline assignment: CDR1 SGHDN and CDR2 FVKESK. Trimming at V came to 4 bases and at J to 1 base, leaving 7 bases not matched to a gene. The CDR3 totals 16 residues. The CDR3 DNA is TGTGCCAGCAGCCTCCGGGGTAGCGGGGGCACAGATACGCAGTATTTT. Encoded protein: CASSLRGSGGTDTQYF.

The chain couples TRBV27 to TRBJ2-5, with D hard to call. V shed 11 bases and J shed 5 bases, with 9 bases lying between them. Germline V gene sequence: CDR1 MNHEY, CDR2 SMNVEV (reference sequence). This CDR3 is built from 10 residues. CDR3 in amino acids: CAVARETQYF. CDR3 DNA sequence: TGTGCCGTCGCACGGGAGACCCAGTACTTC.

This clone is judged medium-sized. The chain couples TRBV4-2 to TRBJ1-1; tentative D call: TRBD1 (6 bases). The CDR3 has 15 amino acids. V was pared by 0 bases and J by 2 bases, with 10 bases between. From germline, CDR1 is LGHNA and CDR2 YNFKEQ. The CDR3 protein is CASSQEPGANTEAFF. The CDR3, as DNA: TGTGCCAGCAGCCAAGAACCGGGGGCAAACACTGAAGCTTTCTTT.

The chain recombines TRBV11-3 with TRBJ1-3; perhaps TRBD1 as D (6 bases). Trimming left V 5 bases short and J 2 bases short, with 10 bases between. The length of the CDR3 is 14 residues. The germline CDR1 and CDR2 sequences are SGHNT and YENEEA. The CDR3 DNA reads as TGTGCCAGCAGCCGGAGGACAGCTGGAAACACCATATATTTT. Protein: CASSRRTAGNTIYF.

V usage is TRBV28 and J usage is TRBJ1-2, with 7 bases lining up with TRBD1. The V segment lost 3 bases and the J segment 4 bases; nucleotides outside the gene matches: 5. Looked up from germline, CDR1 is MDHEN and CDR2 is SYDVKM. The CDR3 loop spans 14 amino acids. The CDR3 region is CASSLAGQVYGYTF. Here the CDR3 DNA reads TGTGCCAGCAGTTTGGCCGGACAGGTCTATGGCTACACCTTC.

The V gene is TRBV28, the J gene TRBJ2-7, with TRBD1 as a possible D gene (6 bases). Germline CDR1 is MDHEN and CDR2 is SYDVKM. The germline V and J ends were trimmed by 6 bases and 5 bases, with 14 bases remaining between them. CDR3 length equals 13 residues. The CDR3 coding sequence is TGTGCCAGCAGCTCATACAGGGTCCACGAGCAGTACTTC. Its translation is CASSSYRVHEQYF.

The rearrangement uses TRBV2 and TRBJ2-3; no definite D call. V was cut by 3 bases and J by 0 bases, with 10 bases left in between. CDR3 length: 15 amino acids. Germline CDR1 SNHLY, CDR2 FYNNEI. The CDR3 reads CASSDGRQSTDTQYF. CDR3 coding DNA: TGTGCCAGCAGTGATGGCAGGCAGAGCACAGATACGCAGTATTTT.

The genes are TRBV6-5 and TRBJ1-1; perhaps TRBD1 as D (6 bases). Trimming left V 6 bases short and J 11 bases short, with 16 bases between. The CDR3 covers 12 residues. Germline CDR1 MNHEY, CDR2 SVGAGI. CDR3 DNA: TGTGCCAGCAGCTACCAACAGGGAGATGCTTTCTTT. Translated: CASSYQQGDAFF.

The genes are TRBV3-1 (or the pseudogene TRBV3-2) and TRBJ1-3, with 8 bases lining up with TRBD1. After removal of 0 bases from V and 0 bases from J, the junction contained 4 bases not matched to a gene. Germline V gene data show CDR1 as LGHDT and CDR2 as YNNKEL (reference sequence). The CDR3 has 17 amino acids. The CDR3 protein is CASSQDPGGFSGNTIYF. CDR3 nucleotide sequence: TGTGCCAGCAGCCAAGATCCAGGGGGCTTCTCTGGAAACACCATATATTTT.